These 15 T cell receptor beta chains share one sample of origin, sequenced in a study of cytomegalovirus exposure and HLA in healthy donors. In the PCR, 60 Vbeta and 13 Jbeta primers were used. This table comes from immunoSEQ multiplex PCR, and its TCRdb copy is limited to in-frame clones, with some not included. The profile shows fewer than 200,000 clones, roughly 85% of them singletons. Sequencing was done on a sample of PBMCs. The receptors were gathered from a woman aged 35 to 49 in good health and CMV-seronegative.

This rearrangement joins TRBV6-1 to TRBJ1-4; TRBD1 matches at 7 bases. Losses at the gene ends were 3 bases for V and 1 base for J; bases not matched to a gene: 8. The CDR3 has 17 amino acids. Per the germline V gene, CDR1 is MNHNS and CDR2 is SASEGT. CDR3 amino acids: CASSDLQGVGTNEKLFF. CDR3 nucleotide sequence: TGTGCCAGCAGTGACCTCCAGGGGGTGGGAACTAATGAAAAACTGTTTTTT.

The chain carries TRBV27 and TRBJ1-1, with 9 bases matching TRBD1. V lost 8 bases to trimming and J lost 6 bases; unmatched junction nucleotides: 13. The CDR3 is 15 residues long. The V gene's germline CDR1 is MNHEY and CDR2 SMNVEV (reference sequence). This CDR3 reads CASAVSGTGRAEAFF. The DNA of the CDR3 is TGTGCCAGCGCAGTGTCCGGGACAGGGAGAGCTGAAGCTTTCTTT.

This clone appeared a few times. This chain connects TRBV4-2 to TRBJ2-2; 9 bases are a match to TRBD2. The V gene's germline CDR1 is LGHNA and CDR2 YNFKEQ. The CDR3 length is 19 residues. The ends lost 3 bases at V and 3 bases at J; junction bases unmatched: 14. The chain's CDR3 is CASSQPWREGKRDTGELFF. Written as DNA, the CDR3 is TGTGCCAGCAGCCAGCCTTGGCGGGAGGGCAAAAGGGACACCGGGGAGCTGTTTTTT.

CDR3 DNA sequence: TGTGCCAGCAGCTTAACAGGGGATGGAGGAGCGGGAGAGACCCAGTACTTC. Its translation is CASSLTGDGGAGETQYF. The V call is TRBV13, the J call TRBJ2-5, with a tentative D call TRBD1 (7 bases). Germline lookup yields CDR1 PRHDT and CDR2 FYEKMQ (reference sequence). The CDR3 totals 17 residues. V lost 2 bases, J lost 4 bases, and 20 bases lay in between.

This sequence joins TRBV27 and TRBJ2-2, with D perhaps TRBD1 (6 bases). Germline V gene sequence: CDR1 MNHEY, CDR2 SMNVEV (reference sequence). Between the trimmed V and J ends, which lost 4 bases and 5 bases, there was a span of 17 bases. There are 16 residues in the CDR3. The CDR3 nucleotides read TGTGCCAGCAGTTCTTCCTTGCAGGGGTGGACCGGGGAGCTGTTTTTT. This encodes CASSSSLQGWTGELFF.

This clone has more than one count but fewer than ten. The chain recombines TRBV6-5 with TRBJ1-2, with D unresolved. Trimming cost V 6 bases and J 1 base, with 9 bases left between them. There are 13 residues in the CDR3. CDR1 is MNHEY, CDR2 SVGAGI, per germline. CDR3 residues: CASRVNSNYGYTF. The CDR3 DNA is TGTGCCAGCAGGGTCAACAGTAACTATGGCTACACCTTC.

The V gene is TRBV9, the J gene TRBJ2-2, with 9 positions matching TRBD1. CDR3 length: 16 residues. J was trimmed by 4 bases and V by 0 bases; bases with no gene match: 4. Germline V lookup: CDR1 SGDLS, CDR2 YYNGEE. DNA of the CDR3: TGTGCCAGCAGCGTAGGTGTGACAGGGGGCACCGGGGAGCTGTTTTTT. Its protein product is CASSVGVTGGTGELFF.

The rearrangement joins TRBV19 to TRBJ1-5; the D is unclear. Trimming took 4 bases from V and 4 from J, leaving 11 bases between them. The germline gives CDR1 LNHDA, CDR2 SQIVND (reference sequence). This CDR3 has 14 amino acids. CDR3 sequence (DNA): TGTGCCAGTAGTACCTCTCCGGGAAATCAGCCCCAGCATTTT. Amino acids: CASSTSPGNQPQHF.

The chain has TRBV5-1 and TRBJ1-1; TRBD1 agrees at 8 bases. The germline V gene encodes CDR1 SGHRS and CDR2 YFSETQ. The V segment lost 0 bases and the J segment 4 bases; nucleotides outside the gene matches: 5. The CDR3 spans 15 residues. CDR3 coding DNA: TGCGCCAGCAGCTTGGTTTTGGACAGGGTCACTGAAGCTTTCTTT. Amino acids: CASSLVLDRVTEAFF. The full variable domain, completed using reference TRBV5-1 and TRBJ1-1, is KAGVTQTPRYLIKTRGQQVTLSCSPISGHRSVSWYQQTPGQGLQFLFEYFSETQRNKGNFPGRFSGRQFSNSRSEMNVSTLELGDSALYLCASSLVLDRVTEAFFGQGTRLTVV.

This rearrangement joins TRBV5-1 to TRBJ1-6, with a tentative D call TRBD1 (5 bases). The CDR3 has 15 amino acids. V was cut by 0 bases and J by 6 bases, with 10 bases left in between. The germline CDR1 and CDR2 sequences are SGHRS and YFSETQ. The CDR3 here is CASSLAAGPNSPLHF. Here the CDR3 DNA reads TGCGCCAGCAGCTTGGCCGCAGGGCCTAATTCACCCCTCCACTTT.

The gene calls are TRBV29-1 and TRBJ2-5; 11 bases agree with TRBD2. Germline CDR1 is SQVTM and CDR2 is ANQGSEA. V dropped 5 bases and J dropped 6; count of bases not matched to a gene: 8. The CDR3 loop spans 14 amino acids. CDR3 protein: CSVRLSGGAKTQYF. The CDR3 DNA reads TGCAGCGTTCGCCTTAGCGGGGGGGCCAAGACCCAGTACTTC.

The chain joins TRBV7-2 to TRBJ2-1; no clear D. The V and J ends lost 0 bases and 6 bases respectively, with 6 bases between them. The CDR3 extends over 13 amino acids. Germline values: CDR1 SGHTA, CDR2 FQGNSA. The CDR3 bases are TGTGCCAGCAGCTTAGCGCCGGTCAATGAGCAGTTCTTC. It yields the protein CASSLAPVNEQFF.

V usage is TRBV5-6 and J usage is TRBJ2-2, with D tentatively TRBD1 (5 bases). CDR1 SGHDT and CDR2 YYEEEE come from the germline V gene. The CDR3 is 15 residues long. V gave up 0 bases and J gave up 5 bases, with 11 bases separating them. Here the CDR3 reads CASSLAKGRTGELFF. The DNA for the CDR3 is TGTGCCAGCAGCTTGGCTAAGGGGCGGACCGGGGAGCTGTTTTTT.

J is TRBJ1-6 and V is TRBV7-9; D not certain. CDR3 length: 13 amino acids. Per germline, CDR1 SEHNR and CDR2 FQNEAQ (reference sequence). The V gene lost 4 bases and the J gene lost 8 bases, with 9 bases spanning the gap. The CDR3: CASSSDGDSPLHF. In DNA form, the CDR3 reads TGTGCCAGCAGCTCGGACGGGGATTCACCCCTCCACTTT.

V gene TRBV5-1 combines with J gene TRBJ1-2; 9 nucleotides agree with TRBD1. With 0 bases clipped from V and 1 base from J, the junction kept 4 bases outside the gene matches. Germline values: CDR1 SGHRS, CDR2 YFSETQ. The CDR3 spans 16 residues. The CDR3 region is CASSLDRGPDNYGYTF. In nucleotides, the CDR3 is TGCGCCAGCAGCTTGGACAGGGGGCCGGATAACTATGGCTACACCTTC. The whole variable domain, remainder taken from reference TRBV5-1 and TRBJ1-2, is KAGVTQTPRYLIKTRGQQVTLSCSPISGHRSVSWYQQTPGQGLQFLFEYFSETQRNKGNFPGRFSGRQFSNSRSEMNVSTLELGDSALYLCASSLDRGPDNYGYTFGSGTRLTVV.